One sample yielded the 13 T cell receptor beta chains listed below, sequenced in a study of blood T cell repertoires in COVID-19 (dated by TCRdb to about 2020). The library was generated by the immunoSEQ multiplex PCR assay. Held by TCRdb, this immuneACCESS table contains in-frame sequences only and omits some clones. Under half of the omission traces to an unresolved V gene where checked; the cause of the rest is unknown. Here the sample has 200,000 to 300,000 clones; more than 75% occur a single time. The ten largest clones take up around 0.99% of the sample. Sequenced: peripheral blood. Receptor source: a middle-aged woman who had recovered from COVID-19.

This chain links TRBV5-1 with TRBJ2-2; 8 bases are shared with TRBD1. The CDR3 extends over 16 amino acids. Germline V gene sequence: CDR1 SGHRS, CDR2 YFSETQ. With V trimmed by 4 bases and J by 1 base, 6 bases remained unmatched. The CDR3 here is CASSPEGTGNTGELFF. Here the CDR3 DNA reads TGCGCCAGCAGCCCCGAGGGGACAGGGAACACCGGGGAGCTGTTTTTT.

In this sample, this clone turned up a few times. V is TRBV18 and J is TRBJ2-7; D unclear. CDR3 size: 13 residues. The V and J ends lost 2 bases and 6 bases respectively, with 11 bases between them. CDR1 KGHSH and CDR2 LQKENI come from the germline V gene. The CDR3 DNA is TGTGCCAGCTCACCATCGGCAGGTGCCGAGCAGTACGTC. Protein: CASSPSAGAEQYV.

This chain uses TRBV5-1 with TRBJ1-1, with a tentative D call TRBD1 (6 bases). The CDR3 covers 14 residues. The germline V gene has CDR1 SGHRS and CDR2 YFSETQ. V shed 4 bases and J shed 1 base, with 11 bases lying between them. The DNA of the CDR3 is TGCGCCAGCAGCGCCTCGACAGGGAACACTGAAGCTTTCTTT. This sequence encodes CASSASTGNTEAFF.

This rearrangement joins TRBV5-1 to TRBJ2-2; 10 bases agree with TRBD1. The germline V gene has CDR1 SGHRS and CDR2 YFSETQ. V was clipped by 4 bases and J by 6 bases; unmatched bases: 15. The CDR3 extends over 18 amino acids. The CDR3 DNA follows: TGCGCCAGCAGCCTTACCCTCCCCGGGACAGGGGTGGCCGGGGAGCTGTTTTTT. It translates to CASSLTLPGTGVAGELFF. The full variable domain, with the rest looked up from reference TRBV5-1 and TRBJ2-2, is KAGVTQTPRYLIKTRGQQVTLSCSPISGHRSVSWYQQTPGQGLQFLFEYFSETQRNKGNFPGRFSGRQFSNSRSEMNVSTLELGDSALYLCASSLTLPGTGVAGELFFGEGSRLTVL.

This clone is a singleton in its sample. The CDR3 here is CAISEGRASGNTIYF. The CDR3, as DNA: TGTGCCATCAGTGAGGGCAGGGCGTCTGGAAACACCATATATTTT. The chain recombines TRBV10-3 with TRBJ1-3; the D gene is possibly TRBD1 (5 bases). Germline V gene lookup returns CDR1 ENHRY and CDR2 SYGVKD. The CDR3 is made up of 15 amino acids. The V and J ends lost 2 bases and 1 base respectively, with 9 bases between them.

This rearrangement joins TRBV3-1 (or the pseudogene TRBV3-2) to TRBJ2-2; no firm D call. Germline V gene lookup returns CDR1 LGHDT and CDR2 YNNKEL (reference sequence). CDR3 length equals 13 residues. V was clipped by 4 bases and J by 3 bases, with 6 bases between them. The CDR3 DNA follows: TGTGCCAGCAGCCCCGACTACACCGGGGAGCTGTTTTTT. Translated, it gives CASSPDYTGELFF.

CDR3 bases: TGTGCCACCACGTGCGGCCCTCGAACAGATACGCAGTATTTT. Encoded protein: CATTCGPRTDTQYF. The chain carries TRBV21-1 and TRBJ2-3; the table names TRBD2, a call not compared with the DNA. TRBV21-1 is a recognized pseudogene. The CDR3 runs to 14 residues.

In its sample, this clone was seen a few times. The rearrangement links TRBV4-2 to TRBJ1-2, with 8 bases aligning to TRBD1. The germline V gene has CDR1 LGHNA and CDR2 YNFKEQ. The CDR3 spans 15 residues. The trim removed 4 bases at V and 0 bases at J, leaving 4 bases unmatched. CDR3 nucleotides: TGTGCCAGCAGCCCAGCGACAGGGGCTAACTATGGCTACACCTTC. It is translated as CASSPATGANYGYTF.

This clone was seen only once. The chain couples TRBV19 to TRBJ2-2, with a possible D match to TRBD2 (6 bases). Germline CDR1 LNHDA, CDR2 SQIVND (reference sequence). V was shortened by 7 bases and J by 8 bases, with 17 bases between the two germline ends. CDR3 length equals 14 residues. In DNA, the CDR3 is TGTGCCAGTACCCTCTCGGGAGTTGCGGGGGAGCTGTTTTTT. This gives the protein CASTLSGVAGELFF. The complete variable domain, with remaining parts taken from reference TRBV19 and TRBJ2-2, reads DGGITQSPKYLFRKEGQNVTLSCEQNLNHDAMYWYRQDPGQGLRLIYYSQIVNDFQKGDIAEGYSVSREKKESFPLTVTSAQKNPTAFYLCASTLSGVAGELFFGEGSRLTVL.

This clone came up a few times. The chain joins TRBV15 to TRBJ1-2, with D possibly being TRBD1 (5 bases). V dropped 1 base and J dropped 4 bases, with 19 bases sitting between them. The germline V gene encodes CDR1 LNHNV and CDR2 YYDKDF (reference sequence). The CDR3 covers 17 residues. The CDR3 is CATSRGEGSTFGYGYTF. The CDR3 coding sequence is TGTGCCACCAGCAGAGGGGAGGGGAGTACCTTCGGCTATGGCTACACCTTC.

This chain joins TRBV7-8 and TRBJ1-1; D ambiguous. The V gene's germline CDR1 is SGHVS and CDR2 FQNEAQ. V lost 5 bases and J 6 bases, leaving 10 bases between the germline ends. CDR3 length: 12 amino acids. The CDR3 is CASSPPGPEAFF. As DNA, the CDR3 is TGTGCCAGCAGCCCACCTGGGCCTGAAGCTTTCTTT.

This clone was recorded once. This chain links TRBV9 with TRBJ2-2, with a possible D match to TRBD1 (6 bases). CDR1 SGDLS and CDR2 YYNGEE come from the germline V gene. This CDR3 region has 14 residues. The V end lost 2 bases, the J end lost 8 bases, and 13 bases lay between the germline ends. This CDR3 reads CASSVGAPGGELFF. For the CDR3, the DNA is TGTGCCAGCAGCGTGGGGGCCCCGGGGGGGGAGCTGTTTTTT.

The chain couples TRBV19 to TRBJ2-1; D is possibly TRBD1 (8 bases). V shed 6 bases and J shed 5 bases, with 14 bases lying between them. Germline V gives CDR1 LNHDA, CDR2 SQIVND (reference sequence). The length of the CDR3 is 14 residues. The chain's CDR3 is CASRQQGGNNEQFF. CDR3 bases: TGTGCCAGTAGACAACAGGGGGGGAACAATGAGCAGTTCTTC.